The TCR beta chain described here comes from a study of blood T cell repertoires in COVID-19. TCRdb keeps only in-frame clones here, not all; method: immunoSEQ multiplex PCR. The data contain about 21,000 clones, about three quarters of them singletons. A single count supports this clone. This CDR3 contains 15 residues. The ends lost 3 bases at V and 1 base at J; junction bases unmatched: 4. CDR1 is SEHNR and CDR2 is FQNEAQ in the germline V gene (reference sequence). V gene TRBV7-9 combines with J gene TRBJ1-1, with 8 bases fitting TRBD1. This TCR came from a man aged 55 to 70 with active COVID-19. Sequenced sample: peripheral blood. Written as DNA, the CDR3 is TGTGCCAGCAGCTTGACAGGGGACTCGAACACTGAAGCTTTCTTT. This sequence encodes CASSLTGDSNTEAFF.